This is a list of T cell receptor beta chains from one sample in a study of blood T cells in healthy people across ages. TCRdb re-analysed the 5' RACE reads in MiXCR, keeping a single row per CDR3 protein. The table shows about 2 million distinct CDR3 sequences, with just under 50% occurring only once. Sequencing was done on a sample of blood. The receptors derive from a middle-aged woman in good health. CDR3s include the opening cysteine and the closing phenylalanine or tryptophan. Fields, in order: V gene, D gene, J gene, CDR3 length, clone size, CDR3 DNA, CDR3 protein. A D gene is named only where the DNA matches it firmly. Clone sizes are given selectively: once, few, many, or a class where the clone is expanded.

V gene: TRBV5-1
D gene: TRBD2
J gene: TRBJ2-5
CDR3 length: 17
clone size: .
CDR3 DNA: TGCGCCAGCAGCTTGGGGACTAGCCCTAGGGGGATGGAGACCCAGTACTTC
CDR3 protein: CASSLGTSPRGMETQYF

V gene: TRBV7-9
D gene: .
J gene: TRBJ2-5
CDR3 length: 14
clone size: .
CDR3 DNA: TGTGCCAGCAGCTCAGCAGACAGACGAGAGACCCAGTACTTC
CDR3 protein: CASSSADRRETQYF

V gene: TRBV10-3
D gene: TRBD1
J gene: TRBJ2-1
CDR3 length: 17
clone size: .
CDR3 DNA: TGTGCCATCAGTGGAACACTGGGACAGGATAAGGGAGAGACCCAGTTCTTC
CDR3 protein: CAISGTLGQDKGETQFF

V gene: TRBV27
D gene: .
J gene: TRBJ2-7
CDR3 length: 13
clone size: .
CDR3 DNA: TGTGCCAGCCGCCGGGACGGGAGTTCGTCCCAGTACTTC
CDR3 protein: CASRRDGSSSQYF

V gene: TRBV29-1
D gene: .
J gene: TRBJ1-2
CDR3 length: 12
clone size: few
CDR3 DNA: TGCAGCGGTGACGTTGGGGTCTATGGCTACACCTTC
CDR3 protein: CSGDVGVYGYTF

V gene: TRBV7-9
D gene: .
J gene: TRBJ1-4
CDR3 length: 15
clone size: .
CDR3 DNA: TGTGCCAGCAGCTTACTCGAGGGGAGGGTTGAAAAACTGTTTTTT
CDR3 protein: CASSLLEGRVEKLFF

V gene: TRBV19
D gene: TRBD1
J gene: TRBJ1-2
CDR3 length: 16
clone size: few
CDR3 DNA: TGTGCCAGTAGCGGCGACGGTGGACAGGGACCCTATGGCTACACCTTC
CDR3 protein: CASSGDGGQGPYGYTF

V gene: TRBV6-2/TRBV6-3
D gene: .
J gene: TRBJ2-7
CDR3 length: 12
clone size: .
CDR3 DNA: TGTGCCAGCAGTTACCAGGTCTACGAGCAGTACTTC
CDR3 protein: CASSYQVYEQYF

V gene: TRBV4-3
D gene: TRBD1
J gene: TRBJ1-4
CDR3 length: 16
clone size: few
CDR3 DNA: TGCGCCAGCAGCCAGGGGGGACAGATAACTAATGAAAAACTGTTTTTT
CDR3 protein: CASSQGGQITNEKLFF

V gene: TRBV5-1
D gene: TRBD1
J gene: TRBJ2-3
CDR3 length: 15
clone size: .
CDR3 DNA: TGCGCCAGCAGCCGGACAGGGGGGACGCAGGGTACGCAGTATTTT
CDR3 protein: CASSRTGGTQGTQYF

V gene: TRBV6-5
D gene: .
J gene: TRBJ2-7
CDR3 length: 16
clone size: .
CDR3 DNA: TGTGCCAGCAGTTCCAACCCCAGGGGTCTTTCCTACGAGCAGTACTTC
CDR3 protein: CASSSNPRGLSYEQYF

V gene: TRBV4-3
D gene: .
J gene: TRBJ1-2
CDR3 length: 15
clone size: .
CDR3 DNA: TGCGCCAGCAGCCCTGACAGACGCCCAAACTATGGCTACACCTTC
CDR3 protein: CASSPDRRPNYGYTF

V gene: TRBV6-6
D gene: .
J gene: TRBJ2-4
CDR3 length: 16
clone size: .
CDR3 DNA: TGTGCCAGCATCCCATCGGGAAGGCGGGCCAAAAACATTCAGTACTTC
CDR3 protein: CASIPSGRRAKNIQYF

V gene: TRBV20-1
D gene: .
J gene: TRBJ2-6
CDR3 length: 14
clone size: .
CDR3 DNA: TGCAGTGCAACCTACAGGGCTGGGGCCAACGTCCTGACTTTC
CDR3 protein: CSATYRAGANVLTF

V gene: TRBV5-6
D gene: .
J gene: TRBJ1-6
CDR3 length: 14
clone size: .
CDR3 DNA: TGTGCCAGCAGCTTTAGGGCCTATAATTCACCCCTCCACTTT
CDR3 protein: CASSFRAYNSPLHF

V gene: TRBV5-1
D gene: .
J gene: TRBJ2-4
CDR3 length: 14
clone size: .
CDR3 DNA: TGCGCCAGCAGCTTTGGCGACAGGACAGAGGCCCAGTACTTC
CDR3 protein: CASSFGDRTEAQYF

V gene: TRBV28
D gene: TRBD1
J gene: TRBJ1-2
CDR3 length: 12
clone size: .
CDR3 DNA: TGTGCCAGCAGAATAACAGGGGGGGGCTACACCTTC
CDR3 protein: CASRITGGGYTF